Listed below are T cell receptor beta chains from one sample, sequenced in a study of shared clonotypes between healthy human individuals. The assay was immunoSEQ multiplex PCR, and TCRdb's table has in-frame clones only and misses some. The sample has approximately 1.1 million clones; approximately 78% are singletons. Sequencing was done on a sample of memory CD4+ T cells from PBMCs. The receptors stem from a man aged 18 to 35 in good health. Some clones in this sample may be carry-over from other donors' samples. The CDR3 runs from the conserved cysteine through the conserved F or W. A D gene is named only where the DNA matches it firmly. Clone size is not always given. Where it is, it says once, few, many or a class for expanded clones.

D: TRBD1; J: TRBJ1-2; V: TRBV18; size: NA; CDR3: CASSPQPQGNYGYTF; DNA: TGTGCCAGCTCACCTCAACCACAGGGGAACTATGGCTACACCTTC
D: NA; J: TRBJ2-5; V: TRBV18; size: NA; CDR3: CASSLQGQETQYF; DNA: TGTGCCAGCTCACTCCAGGGACAAGAGACCCAGTACTTC
D: NA; J: TRBJ1-1; V: TRBV5-4; size: once; CDR3: CASRQTGGVYGTEAFF; DNA: TGTGCCAGCAGGCAAACTGGGGGCGTCTATGGCACTGAAGCTTTCTTT
D: NA; J: TRBJ2-3; V: TRBV27; size: once; CDR3: CATGVRLPTSTDTQYF; DNA: TGTGCCACCGGGGTCCGCCTTCCGACTAGCACAGATACGCAGTATTTT
D: TRBD1; J: TRBJ1-2; V: TRBV6-1; size: NA; CDR3: CASSETAGGGYGYTF; DNA: TGTGCCAGCAGTGAAACGGCAGGGGGCGGCTATGGCTACACCTTC
D: TRBD1; J: TRBJ1-3; V: TRBV19; size: NA; CDR3: CASSPSMQGGARSGNTIYF; DNA: TGTGCCAGTAGCCCTTCAATGCAGGGGGGGGCCCGCTCTGGAAACACCATATATTTT
D: NA; J: TRBJ2-5; V: TRBV7-2; size: NA; CDR3: CASSLGWGAETQYF; DNA: TGTGCCAGCAGCTTGGGATGGGGCGCGGAGACCCAGTACTTC
D: TRBD2; J: TRBJ2-7; V: TRBV6-6; size: NA; CDR3: CASSYSPGGSSYEQYF; DNA: TGTGCCAGCAGTTACTCGCCGGGAGGGAGCTCCTACGAGCAGTACTTC
D: TRBD1; J: TRBJ2-1; V: TRBV5-1; size: NA; CDR3: CASSPRTGDYNEQFF; DNA: TGCGCCAGCAGCCCCCGGACAGGGGACTACAATGAGCAGTTCTTC
D: TRBD1; J: TRBJ1-2; V: TRBV27; size: NA; CDR3: CASRPQGANGYTF; DNA: TGTGCCAGCAGACCCCAGGGGGCGAATGGCTACACCTTC
D: TRBD2; J: TRBJ2-1; V: TRBV15; size: NA; CDR3: CATNERTSGYNEQFF; DNA: TGTGCCACCAACGAGCGGACTAGCGGATACAATGAGCAGTTCTTC
D: NA; J: TRBJ1-2; V: TRBV6-5; size: NA; CDR3: CASSTSAGAGYGYTF; DNA: TGTGCCAGCAGTACCTCGGCGGGGGCGGGCTATGGCTACACCTTC
D: NA; J: TRBJ1-2; V: TRBV15; size: NA; CDR3: CATSRDLGGFDPGGYTF; DNA: TGTGCCACCAGCAGAGATTTGGGGGGGTTCGATCCGGGTGGCTACACCTTC
D: NA; J: TRBJ2-7; V: TRBV5-6; size: NA; CDR3: CASSDSGAGGPHEQYF; DNA: TGTGCCAGCAGCGACAGCGGGGCAGGGGGCCCCCACGAGCAGTACTTC
D: NA; J: TRBJ2-1; V: TRBV5-8; size: NA; CDR3: CASSFRTVAGEQFF; DNA: TGTGCCAGCAGCTTTCGGACAGTTGCCGGTGAGCAGTTCTTC
D: TRBD1; J: TRBJ2-1; V: TRBV30; size: NA; CDR3: CAWSSSGGGQFF; DNA: TGTGCCTGGAGTTCCTCAGGGGGCGGGCAGTTCTTC
D: NA; J: TRBJ1-5; V: TRBV6-5; size: NA; CDR3: CASSHDGNQPQHF; DNA: TGTGCCAGCAGTCACGACGGGAATCAGCCCCAGCATTTT
D: NA; J: TRBJ2-7; V: TRBV5-1; size: few; CDR3: CASSLDGGYEQYF; DNA: TGCGCCAGCAGCTTGGATGGAGGCTACGAGCAGTACTTC
D: NA; J: TRBJ2-2; V: TRBV28; size: NA; CDR3: CASTQNTGELFF; DNA: TGTGCCAGCACCCAGAACACCGGGGAGCTGTTTTTT
D: TRBD1; J: TRBJ1-1; V: TRBV18; size: once; CDR3: CASSPTPGQGNTEAFF; DNA: TGTGCCAGCTCACCAACTCCCGGACAGGGGAACACTGAAGCTTTCTTT
D: TRBD1; J: TRBJ1-1; V: TRBV7-3; size: many; CDR3: CASSSDRDTEAFF; DNA: TGTGCCAGCAGCTCGGACAGGGACACTGAAGCTTTCTTT
D: NA; J: TRBJ2-2; V: TRBV7-8; size: NA; CDR3: CASSLDAVRGGELFF; DNA: TGTGCCAGCAGCTTAGATGCGGTCAGGGGCGGGGAGCTGTTTTTT
D: NA; J: TRBJ2-5; V: TRBV28; size: NA; CDR3: CASSLEGAGQETQYF; DNA: TGTGCCAGCAGTTTGGAGGGCGCGGGGCAAGAGACCCAGTACTTC
D: NA; J: TRBJ2-3; V: TRBV10-3; size: NA; CDR3: CAISETPTGQSTDTQYF; DNA: TGTGCCATCAGTGAGACTCCTACGGGACAAAGCACAGATACGCAGTATTTT
D: NA; J: TRBJ1-5; V: TRBV19; size: NA; CDR3: CASSIDQAPPTQHF; DNA: TGTGCCAGTAGTATAGATCAAGCCCCTCCGACCCAGCATTTT
D: NA; J: TRBJ1-1; V: TRBV4-1; size: NA; CDR3: CASTLSGARATEAFF; DNA: TGCGCCAGCACCCTGAGCGGGGCGAGGGCCACTGAAGCTTTCTTT
D: NA; J: TRBJ1-2; V: TRBV2; size: once; CDR3: CASTEQNYGYTF; DNA: TGTGCCAGCACGGAGCAGAACTATGGCTACACCTTC
D: TRBD1; J: TRBJ2-7; V: TRBV19; size: many; CDR3: CASSNPDRGSYEQYF; DNA: TGTGCCAGTAGTAACCCAGACAGGGGGTCCTACGAGCAGTACTTC
D: NA; J: TRBJ2-3; V: TRBV2; size: NA; CDR3: CARNPGRDGGTQYF; DNA: TGTGCCAGAAATCCCGGGCGGGACGGGGGTACGCAGTATTTT
D: NA; J: TRBJ2-1; V: TRBV7-3; size: NA; CDR3: CASSLTGGLSNEQFF; DNA: TGTGCCAGCAGCTTAACGGGGGGACTCTCGAATGAGCAGTTCTTC
D: NA; J: TRBJ1-5; V: TRBV7-8; size: NA; CDR3: CASSIYSRGYSNQPQHF; DNA: TGTGCCAGCAGCATCTACTCGAGGGGCTATAGCAATCAGCCCCAGCATTTT
D: TRBD1; J: TRBJ1-1; V: TRBV19; size: few; CDR3: CASSYQGGDTEAFF; DNA: TGTGCCAGTAGTTACCAGGGGGGGGACACTGAAGCTTTCTTT
D: NA; J: TRBJ2-7; V: TRBV30; size: once; CDR3: CACELETGLVGLLYEQYF; DNA: TGTGCCTGTGAACTCGAAACGGGCCTAGTGGGTTTGCTTTACGAGCAGTACTTC
D: NA; J: TRBJ2-7; V: TRBV29-1; size: NA; CDR3: CSVEDRRGNAYEQYF; DNA: TGCAGCGTTGAAGATCGTCGGGGGAACGCCTACGAGCAGTACTTC
D: TRBD1; J: TRBJ2-7; V: TRBV5-5; size: few; CDR3: CAAGTDAYEQYF; DNA: TGTGCCGCCGGGACAGATGCCTACGAGCAGTACTTC
D: NA; J: TRBJ1-2; V: TRBV14; size: NA; CDR3: CASSQLLQGANYGYTF; DNA: TGTGCCAGCAGCCAGTTACTACAGGGAGCTAACTATGGCTACACCTTC
D: NA; J: TRBJ1-3; V: TRBV18; size: NA; CDR3: CASSPGRNTIYF; DNA: TGTGCCAGCTCACCGGGGCGAAACACCATATATTTT
D: NA; J: TRBJ1-4; V: TRBV27; size: NA; CDR3: CASTNHGGGGEKLFF; DNA: TGTGCCAGCACTAACCACGGTGGGGGGGGAGAAAAACTGTTTTTT
D: NA; J: TRBJ2-7; V: TRBV13; size: NA; CDR3: CASSLGGPGRSSYEQYF; DNA: TGTGCCAGCAGCTTAGGCGGACCGGGACGGAGCTCCTACGAGCAGTACTTC
D: TRBD1; J: TRBJ2-7; V: TRBV2; size: many; CDR3: CASSEGTGGPYEQYF; DNA: TGTGCCAGCAGTGAAGGGACAGGGGGCCCCTACGAGCAGTACTTC
D: TRBD2; J: TRBJ2-1; V: TRBV30; size: NA; CDR3: CAWSVGGSSYNEQFF; DNA: TGTGCCTGGAGTGTCGGCGGGAGCTCCTACAATGAGCAGTTCTTC
D: NA; J: TRBJ1-1; V: TRBV25-1; size: NA; CDR3: CASSLDTRAEAFF; DNA: TGTGCCAGCAGTCTGGATACCCGCGCTGAAGCTTTCTTT
D: NA; J: TRBJ1-5; V: TRBV6-1; size: NA; CDR3: CASSHGGTGNQPQHF; DNA: TGTGCCAGCAGTCATGGGGGAACAGGGAATCAGCCCCAGCATTTT
D: NA; J: TRBJ1-1; V: TRBV19; size: NA; CDR3: CASRTGLFVTEAFF; DNA: TGTGCCAGTAGAACAGGTTTGTTTGTAACTGAAGCTTTCTTT
D: TRBD2; J: TRBJ2-1; V: TRBV28; size: NA; CDR3: CASSPLAGVNEQFF; DNA: TGTGCCAGCAGCCCCCTAGCGGGAGTGAATGAGCAGTTCTTC
D: NA; J: TRBJ1-6; V: TRBV21-1; size: NA; CDR3: CASSLPTGGTSPLHF; DNA: TGTGCCAGCAGCCTACCTACAGGGGGCACTTCACCCCTCCACTTT
D: TRBD2; J: TRBJ2-5; V: TRBV5-4; size: NA; CDR3: CASSLGWGRAGGPGETQYF; DNA: TGTGCCAGCAGCTTGGGATGGGGTCGAGCGGGAGGGCCGGGGGAGACCCAGTACTTC
D: NA; J: TRBJ1-1; V: TRBV7-6; size: NA; CDR3: CASSLSRGDTEAFF; DNA: TGTGCCAGCAGCCTGAGCAGGGGTGATACTGAAGCTTTCTTT
D: NA; J: TRBJ1-1; V: TRBV6-5; size: NA; CDR3: CASSYLSRGVMAEAFF; DNA: TGTGCCAGCAGTTACTTGTCACGGGGGGTGATGGCTGAAGCTTTCTTT
D: NA; J: TRBJ1-5; V: TRBV2; size: once; CDR3: CASSGRASPGNQPQHF; DNA: TGTGCCAGCAGTGGGAGGGCCTCCCCTGGGAATCAGCCCCAGCATTTT
D: NA; J: TRBJ2-7; V: TRBV14; size: NA; CDR3: CASSRAAGTFSYEQYF; DNA: TGTGCCAGCAGCCGGGCGGCCGGGACATTTTCCTACGAGCAGTACTTC
D: TRBD1; J: TRBJ2-2; V: TRBV6-5; size: NA; CDR3: CASRKQGERAGELFF; DNA: TGTGCCAGCAGGAAACAGGGGGAGAGGGCCGGGGAGCTGTTTTTT
D: TRBD2; J: TRBJ2-1; V: TRBV5-4; size: NA; CDR3: CASSSRAGDSYNEQFF; DNA: TGTGCCAGCAGCTCCCGAGCGGGAGACTCCTACAATGAGCAGTTCTTC
D: NA; J: TRBJ1-2; V: TRBV19; size: NA; CDR3: CASSRQGYGYTF; DNA: TGTGCCAGTAGTAGGCAGGGATATGGCTACACCTTC
D: NA; J: TRBJ2-1; V: TRBV28; size: NA; CDR3: CASSPNLGAGQPLSYNEQFF; DNA: TGTGCCAGCAGTCCTAATCTCGGGGCGGGCCAACCACTATCCTACAATGAGCAGTTCTTC
D: NA; J: TRBJ1-1; V: TRBV7-6; size: NA; CDR3: CASSLGGGGEAFF; DNA: TGTGCCAGCAGCTTAGGGGGCGGGGGTGAAGCTTTCTTT
D: NA; J: TRBJ2-1; V: TRBV5-1; size: NA; CDR3: CASSYQGGVIYNEQFF; DNA: TGCGCCAGCAGCTACCAAGGTGGGGTTATCTACAATGAGCAGTTCTTC
D: TRBD1; J: TRBJ2-5; V: TRBV5-1; size: NA; CDR3: CASSLDARGRQTQYF; DNA: TGCGCCAGCAGCTTGGATGCCAGGGGGAGACAGACCCAGTACTTC